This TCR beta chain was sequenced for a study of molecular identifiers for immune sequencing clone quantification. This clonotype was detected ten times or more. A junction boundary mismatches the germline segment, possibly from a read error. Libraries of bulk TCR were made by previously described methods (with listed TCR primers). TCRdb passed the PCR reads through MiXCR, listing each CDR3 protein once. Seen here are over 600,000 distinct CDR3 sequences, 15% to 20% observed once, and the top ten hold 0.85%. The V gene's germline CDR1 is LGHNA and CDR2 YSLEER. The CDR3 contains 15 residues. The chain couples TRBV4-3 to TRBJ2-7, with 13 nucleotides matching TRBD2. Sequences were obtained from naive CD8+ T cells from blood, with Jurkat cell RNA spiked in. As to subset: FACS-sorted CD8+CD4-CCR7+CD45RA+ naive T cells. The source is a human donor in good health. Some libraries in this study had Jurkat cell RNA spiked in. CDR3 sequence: CASSQGLAGAYEQYF. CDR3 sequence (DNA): TGTGCCAGCAGCCAAGGACTAGCGGGAGCCTACGAGCAGTACTTC.